The rows below give T cell receptor beta chains drawn from one sample of a study of blood T cell repertoires in COVID-19. Generated by immunoSEQ multiplex PCR, the TCRdb table keeps only in-frame clones and is missing some. The sample lists fewer than 250,000 clones, about 86% seen once, with about 3.8% in the top ten. Source material: PBMCs or T cells enriched from blood (not recorded which). These receptors originate from a woman between 40 and 55 years old with acute COVID-19. Both conserved end residues are trimmed from each CDR3. Clone size is shown for a subset of rows, as once, few, many or a class of expanded clone.

j_gene,v_gene,abundance,CDR3aa
TRBJ1-6,TRBV28,-,ASSLLVNTGSPLH
TRBJ2-2,TRBV27,-,ASSFGSVIGELF
TRBJ2-1,TRBV5-1,-,ASSWGGGVGF
TRBJ1-4,TRBV11-2,-,ASSRGEEKLF
TRBJ2-7,TRBV11-3,-,ASSSLTFGQGGYEQY
TRBJ1-1,TRBV19,-,ASGGQGMNTEAF
TRBJ1-2,TRBV28,-,AYSDRVGYT
TRBJ1-1,TRBV5-1,few,ASRKSDRDRDTEAF
TRBJ2-3,TRBV12-3/TRBV12-4,-,ASSLAVTDTQY
TRBJ2-2,TRBV27,-,ASSPRIYNTGELF
TRBJ2-7,TRBV7-9,-,ASSLAIIQDAYEQY
TRBJ2-3,TRBV12-3/TRBV12-4,-,ASSGYSGTQY
TRBJ2-6,TRBV27,-,ASSPSYSGANVLT
TRBJ2-7,TRBV2,-,ASSGDRGEQY
TRBJ2-7,TRBV19,-,ASSISASGRYEQY
TRBJ2-7,TRBV28,-,ASSLRAPAEQY